This T cell receptor beta chain was documented in a study of graft-versus-host responses after intestinal transplantation. Study background: Grafts were multivisceral, liver-intestinal, or isolated intestinal. The whole recipient group had anti-thymocyte globulin induction followed by tacrolimus and steroids for around three years.

This CDR3 has 13 amino acids. Per the germline V gene, CDR1 is MNHEY and CDR2 is SMNVEV (reference sequence). Trimming cost V 3 bases and J 4 bases, with 9 bases left between them. A word on this clone: The antigen is unknown.

The table came from immunoSEQ multiplex PCR; TCRdb's copy has only in-frame clones and leaves some out. The repertoire consists of 73,000 or so clones, with about 90% occurring once and the leading ten covering less than 4.5%. The study, taken as a whole, reports: GvH clones occurred in recipient marrow; some first appeared in ileum or blood.

This sequence originates from a human donor who was the organ donor for an intestinal transplant. This chain connects TRBV27 to TRBJ1-2, with D uncertain. Sequenced material: unstimulated CD8+ T cells sorted from spleen or lymph node cells, taken before transplant. In DNA, the CDR3 is TGTGCCAGCAGTTTTAGCGTCGGCTATGGCTACACCTTC. Translated, it gives CASSFSVGYGYTF.